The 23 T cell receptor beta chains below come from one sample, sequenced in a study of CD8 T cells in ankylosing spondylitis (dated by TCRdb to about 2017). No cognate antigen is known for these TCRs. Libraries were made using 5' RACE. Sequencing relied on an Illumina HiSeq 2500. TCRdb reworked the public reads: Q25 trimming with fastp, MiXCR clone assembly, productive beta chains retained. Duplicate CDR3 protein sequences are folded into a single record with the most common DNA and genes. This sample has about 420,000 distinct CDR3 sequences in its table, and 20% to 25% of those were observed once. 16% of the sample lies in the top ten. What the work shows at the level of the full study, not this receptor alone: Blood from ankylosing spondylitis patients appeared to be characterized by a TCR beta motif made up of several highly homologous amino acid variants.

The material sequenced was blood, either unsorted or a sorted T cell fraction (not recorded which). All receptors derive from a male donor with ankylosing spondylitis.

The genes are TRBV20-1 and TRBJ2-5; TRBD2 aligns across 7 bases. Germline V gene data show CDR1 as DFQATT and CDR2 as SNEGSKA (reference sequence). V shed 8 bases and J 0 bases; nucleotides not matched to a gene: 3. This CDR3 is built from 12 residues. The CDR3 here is CSSLADQETQYF. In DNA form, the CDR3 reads TGCAGTTCTCTAGCGGACCAAGAGACCCAGTACTTC.

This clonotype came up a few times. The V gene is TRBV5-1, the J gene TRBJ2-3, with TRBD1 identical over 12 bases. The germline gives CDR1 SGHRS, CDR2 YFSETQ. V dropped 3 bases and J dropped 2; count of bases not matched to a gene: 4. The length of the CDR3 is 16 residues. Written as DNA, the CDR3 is TGCGCCAGCAGCTCGGGACAGGGGGCGAACACAGATACGCAGTATTTT. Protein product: CASSSGQGANTDTQYF.

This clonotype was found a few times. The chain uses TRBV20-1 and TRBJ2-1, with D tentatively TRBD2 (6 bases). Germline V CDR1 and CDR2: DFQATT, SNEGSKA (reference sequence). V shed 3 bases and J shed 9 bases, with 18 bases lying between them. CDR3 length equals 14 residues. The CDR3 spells CSARPPPRDFEQFF. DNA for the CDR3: TGCAGTGCTAGGCCCCCTCCCCGGGACTTTGAGCAGTTCTTC.

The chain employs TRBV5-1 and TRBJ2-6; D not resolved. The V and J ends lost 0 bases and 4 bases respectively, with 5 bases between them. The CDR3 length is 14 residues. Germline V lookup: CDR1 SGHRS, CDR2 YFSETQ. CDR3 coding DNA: TGCGCCAGCAGCTTGGGGTCCGGGGCCAACGTCCTGACTTTC. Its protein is CASSLGSGANVLTF.

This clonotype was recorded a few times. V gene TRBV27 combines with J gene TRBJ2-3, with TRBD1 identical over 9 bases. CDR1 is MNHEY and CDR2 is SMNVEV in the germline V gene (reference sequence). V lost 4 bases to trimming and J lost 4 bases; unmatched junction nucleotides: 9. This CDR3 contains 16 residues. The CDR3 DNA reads TGTGCCAGCAGTTCCTACAGGGGGCGGGGGCCAGATACGCAGTATTTT. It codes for CASSSYRGRGPDTQYF.

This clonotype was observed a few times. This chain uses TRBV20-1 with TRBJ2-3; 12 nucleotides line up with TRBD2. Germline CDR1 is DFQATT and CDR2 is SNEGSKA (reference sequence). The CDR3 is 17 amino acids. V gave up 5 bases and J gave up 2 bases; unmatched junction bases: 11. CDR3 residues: CSAALAGGGHNTDTQYF. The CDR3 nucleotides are TGCAGTGCTGCACTAGCGGGAGGAGGGCATAACACAGATACGCAGTATTTT.

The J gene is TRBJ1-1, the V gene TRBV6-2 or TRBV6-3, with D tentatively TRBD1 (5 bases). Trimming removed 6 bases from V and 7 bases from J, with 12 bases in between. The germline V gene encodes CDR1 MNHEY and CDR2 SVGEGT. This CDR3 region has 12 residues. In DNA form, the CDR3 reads TGTGCCAGCAGCCTCAGGGTTGGTGAAGCTTTCTTT. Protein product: CASSLRVGEAFF.

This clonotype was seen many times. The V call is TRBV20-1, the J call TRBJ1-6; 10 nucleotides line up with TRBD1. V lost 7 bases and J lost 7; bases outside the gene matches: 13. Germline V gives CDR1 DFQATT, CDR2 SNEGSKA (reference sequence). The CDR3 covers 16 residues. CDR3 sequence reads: CSVLGRDRGINSPLHF. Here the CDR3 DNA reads TGCAGTGTTCTCGGCCGGGACAGGGGAATCAATTCACCCCTCCACTTT.

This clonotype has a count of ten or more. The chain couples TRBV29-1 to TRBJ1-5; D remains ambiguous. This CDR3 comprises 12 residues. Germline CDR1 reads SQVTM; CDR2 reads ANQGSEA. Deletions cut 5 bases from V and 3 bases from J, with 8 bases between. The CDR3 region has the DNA TGCAGCGTTCGTGGGTACAATCAGCCCCAGCATTTT. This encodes CSVRGYNQPQHF.

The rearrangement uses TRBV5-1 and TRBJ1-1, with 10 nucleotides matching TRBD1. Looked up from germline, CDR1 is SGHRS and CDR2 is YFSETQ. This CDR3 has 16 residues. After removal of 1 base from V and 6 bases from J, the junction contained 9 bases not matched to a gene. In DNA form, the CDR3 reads TGCGCCAGCAGCTTGACCTCGACAGGGGGCGCCGCTGAAGCTTTCTTT. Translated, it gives CASSLTSTGGAAEAFF.

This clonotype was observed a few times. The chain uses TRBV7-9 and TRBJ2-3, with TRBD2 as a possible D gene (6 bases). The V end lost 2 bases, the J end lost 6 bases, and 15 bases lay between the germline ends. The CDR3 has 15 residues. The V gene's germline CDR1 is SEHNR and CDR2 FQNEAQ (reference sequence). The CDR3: CASSLNRRGIDTQYF. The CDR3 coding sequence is TGTGCCAGCAGCTTAAACAGGAGGGGAATTGATACGCAGTATTTT. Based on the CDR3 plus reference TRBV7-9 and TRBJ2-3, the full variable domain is DTGVSQNPRHKITKRGQNVTFRCDPISEHNRLYWYRQTLGQGPEFLTYFQNEAQLEKSRLLSDRFSAERPKGSFSTLEIQRTEQGDSAMYLCASSLNRRGIDTQYFGPGTRLTVL.

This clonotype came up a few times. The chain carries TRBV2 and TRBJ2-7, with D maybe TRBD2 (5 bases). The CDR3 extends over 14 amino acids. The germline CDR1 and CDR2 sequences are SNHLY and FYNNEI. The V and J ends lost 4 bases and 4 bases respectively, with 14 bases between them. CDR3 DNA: TGTGCCAGCAGTGTAGGGCGGGTCGGGTACGAGCAGTACTTC. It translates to CASSVGRVGYEQYF.

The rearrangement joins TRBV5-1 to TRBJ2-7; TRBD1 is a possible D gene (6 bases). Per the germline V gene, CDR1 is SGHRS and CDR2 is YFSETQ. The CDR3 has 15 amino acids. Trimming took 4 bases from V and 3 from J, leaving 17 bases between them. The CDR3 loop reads CASSITGPRGYEQYF. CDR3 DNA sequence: TGCGCCAGCAGCATCACCGGGCCCAGGGGCTACGAGCAGTACTTC. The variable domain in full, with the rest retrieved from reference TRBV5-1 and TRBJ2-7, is KAGVTQTPRYLIKTRGQQVTLSCSPISGHRSVSWYQQTPGQGLQFLFEYFSETQRNKGNFPGRFSGRQFSNSRSEMNVSTLELGDSALYLCASSITGPRGYEQYFGPGTRLTVT.

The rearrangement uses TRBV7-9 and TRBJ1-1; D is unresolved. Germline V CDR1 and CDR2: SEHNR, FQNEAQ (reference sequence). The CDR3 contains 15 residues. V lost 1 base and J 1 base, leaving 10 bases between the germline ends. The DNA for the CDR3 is TGTGCCAGCAGCTTAGAGAGTGTGGGGAACACTGAAGCTTTCTTT. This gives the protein CASSLESVGNTEAFF. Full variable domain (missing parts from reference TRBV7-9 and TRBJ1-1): DTGVSQNPRHKITKRGQNVTFRCDPISEHNRLYWYRQTLGQGPEFLTYFQNEAQLEKSRLLSDRFSAERPKGSFSTLEIQRTEQGDSAMYLCASSLESVGNTEAFFGQGTRLTVV.

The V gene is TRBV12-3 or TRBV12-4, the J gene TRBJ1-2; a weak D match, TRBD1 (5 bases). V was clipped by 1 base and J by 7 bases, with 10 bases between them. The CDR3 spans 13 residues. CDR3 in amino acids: CASSLEGRGGYTF. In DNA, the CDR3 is TGTGCCAGCAGTTTAGAGGGGCGTGGTGGCTACACCTTC.

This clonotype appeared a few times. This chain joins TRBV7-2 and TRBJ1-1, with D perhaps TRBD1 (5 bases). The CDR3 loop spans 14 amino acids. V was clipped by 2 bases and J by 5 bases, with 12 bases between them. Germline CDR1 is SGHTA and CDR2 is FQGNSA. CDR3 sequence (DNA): TGTGCCAGCAGCTTATTTTTAGGGGAGACTGAAGCTTTCTTT. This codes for CASSLFLGETEAFF.

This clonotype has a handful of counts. The CDR3 loop is CASSVDRERYEQYF. The CDR3, as DNA: TGTGCCAGCAGTGTGGACAGGGAGCGTTACGAGCAGTACTTC. The gene calls are TRBV27 and TRBJ2-7; 8 bases agree with TRBD1. The germline CDR1 and CDR2 sequences are MNHEY and SMNVEV (reference sequence). This CDR3 contains 14 residues. V lost 5 bases and J lost 4; bases outside the gene matches: 7.

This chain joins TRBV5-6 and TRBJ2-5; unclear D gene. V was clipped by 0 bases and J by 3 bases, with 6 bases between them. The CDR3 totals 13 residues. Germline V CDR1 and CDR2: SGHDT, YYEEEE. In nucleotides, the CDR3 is TGTGCCAGCAGCTTGGCTAGGGAAGAGACCCAGTACTTC. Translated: CASSLAREETQYF.

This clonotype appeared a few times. DNA for the CDR3: TGCAGTCCCACTAGCGGTGGGGTGGATACGCAGTATTTT. This sequence encodes CSPTSGGVDTQYF. V is TRBV20-1 and J is TRBJ2-3, with 8 bases lining up with TRBD2. Germline lookup yields CDR1 DFQATT and CDR2 SNEGSKA (reference sequence). The CDR3 covers 13 residues. J was trimmed by 6 bases and V by 8 bases; bases with no gene match: 10.

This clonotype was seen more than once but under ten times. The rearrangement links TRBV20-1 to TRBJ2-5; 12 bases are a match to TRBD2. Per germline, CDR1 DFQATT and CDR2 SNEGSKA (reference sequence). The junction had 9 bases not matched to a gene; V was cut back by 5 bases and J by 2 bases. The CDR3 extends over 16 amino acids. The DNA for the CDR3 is TGCAGTGCTGCTAGGCCGACTAGCGGGGGACAAGAGACCCAGTACTTC. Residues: CSAARPTSGGQETQYF.

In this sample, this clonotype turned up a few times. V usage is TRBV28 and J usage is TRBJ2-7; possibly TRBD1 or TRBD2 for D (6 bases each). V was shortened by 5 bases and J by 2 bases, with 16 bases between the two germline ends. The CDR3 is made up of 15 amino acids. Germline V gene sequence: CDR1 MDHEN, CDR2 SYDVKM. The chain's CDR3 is CASSVPGALPYEQYF. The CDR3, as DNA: TGTGCCAGCAGTGTCCCGGGGGCACTCCCCTACGAGCAGTACTTC.

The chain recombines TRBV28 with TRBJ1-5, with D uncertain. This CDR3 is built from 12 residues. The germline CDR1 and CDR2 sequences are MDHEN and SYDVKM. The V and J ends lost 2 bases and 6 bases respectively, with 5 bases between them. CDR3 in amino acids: CASSLSVQPQHF. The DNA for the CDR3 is TGTGCCAGCAGTTTAAGTGTTCAGCCCCAGCATTTT.

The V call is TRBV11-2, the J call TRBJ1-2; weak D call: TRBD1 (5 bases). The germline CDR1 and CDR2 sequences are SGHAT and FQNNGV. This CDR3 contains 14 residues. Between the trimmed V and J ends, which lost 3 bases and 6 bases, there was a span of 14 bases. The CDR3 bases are TGTGCCAGCAGCTTGATGGGACCTCGGGATGGCTACACCTTC. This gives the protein CASSLMGPRDGYTF.